The T cell receptor (beta chain) described here comes from a study of long-term antiretroviral therapy in people with HIV. The CDR3 consists of 12 residues. Trimming removed 5 bases from V and 6 bases from J, with 10 bases in between. Germline CDR1 and CDR2: SGHVS and FQNEAQ. The immunoSEQ assay was v3.0, run at survey level. The data were produced by immunoSEQ multiplex PCR, yet TCRdb's version contains in-frame clones alone and is incomplete. This table has 35,000 to 50,000 clones, approximately 89% appearing once. Comment on this clone: The antigen is unknown.

Study outcomes and limitations: Clones with expansion before ART led the repertoire at all time points.

The source of this sequence is a woman aged 50 to 65 with HIV. The material sequenced was unsorted PBMCs, taken 0.1 years before starting antiretroviral therapy. The chain combines TRBV7-8 with TRBJ1-2, with no clear D. CDR3 DNA: TGTGCCAGCAGCCAACCTAGTCATGGCTACACCTTC. Protein product: CASSQPSHGYTF.